One sample yielded the 24 T cell receptor beta chains listed below, sequenced in a study of T cells in localized non-small cell lung cancer. Profiling relied on immunoSEQ multiplex PCR, and the TCRdb table lists in-frame clones only, not all of them. The data show 30,000 to 35,000 clones, roughly 90% seen once. The source material was peripheral blood, sampled before any cancer treatment. The receptors were gathered from a woman aged 35 to 70 with stage I lung adenocarcinoma.

This clone was picked up a small number of times. This chain links TRBV7-9 with TRBJ1-4; possibly TRBD1 for D (5 bases). In germline, CDR1 is SEHNR, CDR2 FQNEAQ (reference sequence). Trimming took 6 bases from V and 5 from J, leaving 13 bases between them. The CDR3 has 14 amino acids. CDR3 in amino acids: CASSRQSLNEKLFF. CDR3 bases: TGTGCCAGCAGTCGACAGAGTTTAAATGAAAAACTGTTTTTT.

V and J are TRBV5-6 and TRBJ2-2; 8 bases are a match to TRBD2. Losses at the gene ends were 4 bases for V and 6 bases for J; bases not matched to a gene: 5. The CDR3 covers 14 residues. Germline V gene data show CDR1 as SGHDT and CDR2 as YYEEEE. CDR3 protein: CASSPTSGAGELFF. In nucleotides, the CDR3 is TGTGCCAGCAGCCCCACTAGCGGCGCCGGGGAGCTGTTTTTT.

V is TRBV2 and J is TRBJ2-7; TRBD1 aligns across 8 bases. Trimming took 7 bases from V and 2 from J; bases not matched to a gene: 1. The CDR3 has 12 amino acids. Germline assignment: CDR1 SNHLY and CDR2 FYNNEI. In DNA form, the CDR3 reads TGTGCCAGCAAACAGGGGGCCTACGAGCAGTACTTC. Translated: CASKQGAYEQYF.

This clone has only a few counts. The chain joins TRBV6-5 to TRBJ1-4, with 10 positions matching TRBD1. The trim removed 6 bases at V and 8 bases at J, leaving 9 bases unmatched. Per the germline V gene, CDR1 is MNHEY and CDR2 is SVGAGI. This CDR3 comprises 15 residues. The CDR3 here is CASSPSRTGGEKLFF. The CDR3 DNA follows: TGTGCCAGCAGCCCCTCCCGGACAGGGGGGGAAAAACTGTTTTTT.

DNA of the CDR3: TGTGCCAGCAGTTTAGGGCCGAACACTGAAGCTTTCTTT. Its protein is CASSLGPNTEAFF. The chain is built from TRBV6-5 and TRBJ1-1; D is unclear. Germline assignment: CDR1 MNHEY and CDR2 SVGAGI. V lost 4 bases to trimming and J lost 1 base, with 7 bases between them. This CDR3 region has 13 residues.

The chain's CDR3 is CSVTTGSDPFF. CDR3 nucleotide sequence: TGCAGCGTTACGACAGGGTCGGATCCGTTCTTC. J is TRBJ2-1 and V is TRBV29-1; 7 positions match TRBD1. The CDR3 is 11 residues long. Per germline, CDR1 SQVTM and CDR2 ANQGSEA. V trimming: 5 bases; J trimming: 15 bases; junction bases outside the gene matches: 10.

The genes are TRBV27 and TRBJ1-6, with D possibly being TRBD1 (6 bases). Per the germline V gene, CDR1 is MNHEY and CDR2 is SMNVEV (reference sequence). The CDR3 runs 13 residues. The V gene lost 3 bases and the J gene lost 8 bases, with 8 bases spanning the gap. The CDR3 reads CASSLGGDSPLHF. CDR3 nucleotides: TGTGCCAGCAGTTTGGGGGGCGATTCACCCCTCCACTTT.

The rearrangement joins TRBV5-1 to TRBJ2-2; 13 positions match TRBD2. Trimming took 5 bases from V and 4 from J; bases not matched to a gene: 11. Germline V lookup: CDR1 SGHRS, CDR2 YFSETQ. The CDR3 spans 18 residues. CDR3 sequence reads: CASSLTSGGPRGTGELFF. CDR3 nucleotides: TGCGCCAGCAGTTTGACTAGCGGGGGGCCGCGAGGCACCGGGGAGCTGTTTTTT. The full variable domain, in which reference TRBV5-1 and TRBJ2-2 provide the parts outside the CDR3, is KAGVTQTPRYLIKTRGQQVTLSCSPISGHRSVSWYQQTPGQGLQFLFEYFSETQRNKGNFPGRFSGRQFSNSRSEMNVSTLELGDSALYLCASSLTSGGPRGTGELFFGEGSRLTVL.

Note on this clone: Other DNA sequences in this sample translate to the same CDR3. The V gene is TRBV2, the J gene TRBJ1-1; possible D gene TRBD1, 6 bases. Germline V lookup: CDR1 SNHLY, CDR2 FYNNEI. V lost 6 bases, J lost 0 bases, and 14 bases lay in between. This CDR3 is built from 15 residues. The DNA of the CDR3 is TGTGCCAGCAGCCCATTACAGGGCATGAACACTGAAGCTTTCTTT. It is translated as CASSPLQGMNTEAFF.

The V and J genes are TRBV15 and TRBJ1-4, with D unclear. From germline, CDR1 is LNHNV and CDR2 YYDKDF (reference sequence). Trimming cost V 4 bases and J 0 bases, with 9 bases left between them. The CDR3 extends over 15 amino acids. The CDR3 DNA sequence: TGTGCCACCAGCACTCGACCCGCAACTAATGAAAAACTGTTTTTT. This encodes CATSTRPATNEKLFF.

V is TRBV5-1 and J is TRBJ2-7; 8 bases fit TRBD2. Unmatched junction bases numbered 4, after V lost 5 bases and J lost 0 bases. CDR1 is SGHRS, CDR2 YFSETQ, per germline. The CDR3 is made up of 14 amino acids. CDR3 nucleotide sequence: TGCGCCAGCAGTTCTAGCGGGCCCTCCTACGAGCAGTACTTC. Protein: CASSSSGPSYEQYF.

DNA for the CDR3: TGTGCCACCCTGACTAGCGGGGGAGCCGGGGAGCTGTTTTTT. It encodes CATLTSGGAGELFF. The chain recombines TRBV10-3 with TRBJ2-2, with 12 positions matching TRBD2. Germline lookup yields CDR1 ENHRY and CDR2 SYGVKD. Trimming removed 10 bases from V and 6 bases from J; junction bases left unmatched: 6. The CDR3 has 14 residues.

V gene TRBV5-4 combines with J gene TRBJ2-1, with a tentative D call TRBD2 (6 bases). CDR1 and CDR2 from the germline V gene are SGHNT and YYREEE (reference sequence). V dropped 3 bases and J dropped 1 base, with 11 bases sitting between them. CDR3 length: 15 residues. In DNA form, the CDR3 reads TGTGCCAGCAGCTCCCGACTAGAGTCCTACAATGAGCAGTTCTTC. As protein: CASSSRLESYNEQFF.

The chain couples TRBV7-8 to TRBJ2-5; tentative D call: TRBD2 (6 bases). The V gene lost 7 bases and the J gene lost 0 bases, with 15 bases spanning the gap. Germline assignment: CDR1 SGHVS and CDR2 FQNEAQ. This CDR3 spans 15 amino acids. The CDR3 spells CASNTWDSYQETQYF. For the CDR3, the DNA is TGTGCCAGCAACACGTGGGACTCGTACCAAGAGACCCAGTACTTC.

The chain is built from TRBV4-3 and TRBJ1-6; 11 positions match TRBD1. J was trimmed by 10 bases and V by 1 base; bases with no gene match: 9. Per the germline V gene, CDR1 is LGHNA and CDR2 is YSLEER. The CDR3 is 17 amino acids. As DNA, the CDR3 is TGCGCCAGCAGCCAAGCCGTCCCCGGACAGGGGGCATCACCCCTCCACTTT. It translates to CASSQAVPGQGASPLHF.

This chain connects TRBV4-3 to TRBJ2-1; tentatively, D is TRBD1 or TRBD2 (5 bases each). Deletions cut 4 bases from V and 0 bases from J, with 16 bases between. Germline V gene sequence: CDR1 LGHNA, CDR2 YSLEER. CDR3 size: 17 residues. CDR3 in DNA: TGCGCCAGCAGCCTAGAGGGACCCTGGAGCTCCTACAATGAGCAGTTCTTC. The encoded protein is CASSLEGPWSSYNEQFF.

The J gene is TRBJ1-4, the V gene TRBV5-4; D is perhaps TRBD1 (5 bases). The CDR3 extends over 16 amino acids. The germline CDR1 and CDR2 sequences are SGHNT and YYREEE (reference sequence). The germline V and J ends were trimmed by 4 bases and 8 bases, with 21 bases remaining between them. The CDR3 region is CASSATTGGGSEKLFF. The CDR3 bases are TGTGCCAGCAGCGCAACGACGGGCGGGGGAAGCGAAAAACTGTTTTTT. Drawing the rest from reference TRBV5-4 and TRBJ1-4, the complete variable domain is ETGVTQSPTHLIKTRGQQVTLRCSSQSGHNTVSWYQQALGQGPQFIFQYYREEENGRGNFPPRFSGLQFPNYSSELNVNALELDDSALYLCASSATTGGGSEKLFFGSGTQLSVL.

The chain uses TRBV6-1 and TRBJ1-1; TRBD1 aligns across 11 bases. Germline V gene data show CDR1 as MNHNS and CDR2 as SASEGT. This CDR3 spans 15 amino acids. Trimming removed 4 bases from V and 4 bases from J; junction bases left unmatched: 5. The CDR3, as DNA: TGTGCCAGCAGTGGGTGGGGACAGGGGGGCACTGAAGCTTTCTTT. Translating gives CASSGWGQGGTEAFF.

The rearrangement joins TRBV6-1 to TRBJ2-7; D may be TRBD1 or TRBD2 (5 bases each). Germline CDR1 reads MNHNS; CDR2 reads SASEGT. This CDR3 comprises 15 residues. V was clipped by 2 bases and J by 2 bases, with 13 bases between them. For the CDR3, the DNA is TGTGCCAGCAGTGAAAATGGGGGACCGACCTACGAGCAGTACTTC. Translated: CASSENGGPTYEQYF.

The table lists this clone with a count of one. The V gene is TRBV6-6, the J gene TRBJ2-1, with 12 nucleotides matching TRBD2. The CDR3 is 15 residues long. Losses at the gene ends were 8 bases for V and 4 bases for J; bases not matched to a gene: 6. The germline V gene has CDR1 MNHNY and CDR2 SVGAGI (reference sequence). This CDR3 is CASGWTSGKYNEQFF. CDR3 DNA sequence: TGTGCCAGCGGCTGGACTAGCGGGAAGTACAATGAGCAGTTCTTC.

The chain couples TRBV4-3 to TRBJ2-3, with 12 bases identical to TRBD2. Germline loops: CDR1 LGHNA, CDR2 YSLEER. The V and J ends lost 8 bases and 3 bases, in that order; junction bases with no gene match: 9. The CDR3 spans 16 residues. For the CDR3, the DNA is TGCGCCAGCTCCGGGGAGCTAGCGGGGGGGACAGATACGCAGTATTTT. Translated: CASSGELAGGTDTQYF.

Written as DNA, the CDR3 is TGTGCCAGCAGCGCGGGGACAGGGCCCTACGAGCAGTACTTC. Its protein is CASSAGTGPYEQYF. V is TRBV9 and J is TRBJ2-7; the match to TRBD1 covers 9 bases. The CDR3 consists of 14 residues. Germline CDR1 and CDR2: SGDLS and YYNGEE. Losses at the gene ends were 3 bases for V and 2 bases for J; bases not matched to a gene: 3. The full variable domain, with the rest looked up from reference TRBV9 and TRBJ2-7, is DSGVTQTPKHLITATGQRVTLRCSPRSGDLSVYWYQQSLDQGLQFLIQYYNGEERAKGNILERFSAQQFPDLHSELNLSSLELGDSALYFCASSAGTGPYEQYFGPGTRLTVT.

V is TRBV4-1 and J is TRBJ1-4; no definite D call. Germline V gene data show CDR1 as MGHRA and CDR2 as YSYEKL. The CDR3 spans 13 residues. Trimming pared 4 bases from V and 16 bases from J, leaving 19 bases between. The CDR3 spells CASSPLSGPSRFF. CDR3 bases: TGCGCCAGCAGCCCACTGAGTGGGCCCTCACGGTTTTTT.

The V gene is TRBV19, the J gene TRBJ1-2; D not certain. V lost 0 bases and J lost 3, with 14 bases in between. The CDR3 contains 16 residues. Germline values: CDR1 LNHDA, CDR2 SQIVND (reference sequence). The CDR3 DNA sequence: TGTGCCAGTAGTATAGATCCGGCGGCGCAGCACTATGGCTACACCTTC. This gives the protein CASSIDPAAQHYGYTF.